These 9 T cell receptor beta chains were sequenced from one sample in a study of monozygotic twins with inflammatory bowel disease. TCRdb re-called the 5' RACE reads; every CDR3 protein appears as one record, without DNA. In total, the table holds some 450,000 distinct CDR3 sequences. Sample: blood. The receptors were sampled from a human donor with ulcerative colitis or Crohn's disease, or a healthy co-twin of an affected twin (not recorded which).

The chain couples TRBV7-2 to TRBJ2-4; TCRdb designates TRBD2, a call that cannot be tested without DNA. The CDR3 consists of 14 residues. The germline V gene encodes CDR1 SGHTA and CDR2 FQGNSA. The CDR3 reads CASSLGPGGDIQYF.

The chain recombines TRBV28 with TRBJ1-1. Germline CDR1 is MDHEN and CDR2 is SYDVKM. The CDR3 length is 15 residues. The CDR3 spells CASSFSGGGNTEAFF.

The V and J genes are TRBV29-1 and TRBJ1-1; TCRdb's D call, TRBD1, is unchecked because there is no DNA. The CDR3 sequence is 14 residues long. The germline V gene encodes CDR1 SQVTM and CDR2 ANQGSEA. The CDR3 here is CSVDNSGGNTEAFF.

This chain connects TRBV24-1 to TRBJ1-5. Germline V gives CDR1 KGHDR, CDR2 SFDVKD. This CDR3 spans 13 amino acids. CDR3 sequence reads: CATSAYSNQPQHF.

The chain employs TRBV24-1 and TRBJ2-7; absent DNA, TCRdb's TRBD2 call cannot be checked. Per the germline V gene, CDR1 is KGHDR and CDR2 is SFDVKD. This CDR3 is 16 amino acids long. CDR3 sequence: CATSDFSGGRSYEQYF.

The V gene is TRBV6-2 or TRBV6-3, the J gene TRBJ2-3; TCRdb's assignment of TRBD2 cannot be checked, as there is no DNA. From germline, CDR1 is MNHEY and CDR2 SVGEGT. The CDR3 spans 15 residues. The CDR3: CASSRLAVTTDTQYF.

The chain links TRBV5-1 to TRBJ1-1; the TCRdb D gene call, TRBD1, has no DNA to confirm it. Germline assignment: CDR1 SGHRS and CDR2 YFSETQ. CDR3 size: 15 residues. This CDR3 is CASSLQGNMNTEAFF.

This rearrangement joins TRBV7-2 to TRBJ1-5. The CDR3 has 14 amino acids. The germline V gene encodes CDR1 SGHTA and CDR2 FQGNSA. The CDR3 region is CASSLTRGNQPQHF.

The rearrangement links TRBV4-3 to TRBJ1-2. Germline V gene data show CDR1 as LGHNA and CDR2 as YSLEER. The CDR3 has 14 residues. The CDR3 spells CASSQETENYGYTF.